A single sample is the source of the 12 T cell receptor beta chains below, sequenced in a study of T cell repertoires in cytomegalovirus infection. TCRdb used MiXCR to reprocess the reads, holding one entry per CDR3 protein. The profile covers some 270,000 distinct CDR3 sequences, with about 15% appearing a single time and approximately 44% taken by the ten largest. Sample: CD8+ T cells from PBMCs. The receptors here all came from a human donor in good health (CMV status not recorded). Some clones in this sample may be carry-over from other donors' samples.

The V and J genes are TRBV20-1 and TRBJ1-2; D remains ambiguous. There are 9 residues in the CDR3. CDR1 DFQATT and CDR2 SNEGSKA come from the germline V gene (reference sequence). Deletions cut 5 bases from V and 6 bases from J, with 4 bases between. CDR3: CSAGHGYTF. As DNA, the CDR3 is TGCAGTGCTGGACATGGCTACACCTTC.

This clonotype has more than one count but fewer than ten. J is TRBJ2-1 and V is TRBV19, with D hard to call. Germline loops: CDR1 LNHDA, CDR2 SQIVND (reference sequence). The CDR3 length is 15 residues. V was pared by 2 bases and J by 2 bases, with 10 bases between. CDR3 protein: CASSIRDGTYNEQFF. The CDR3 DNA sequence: TGTGCCAGTAGTATAAGAGATGGAACCTACAATGAGCAGTTCTTC.

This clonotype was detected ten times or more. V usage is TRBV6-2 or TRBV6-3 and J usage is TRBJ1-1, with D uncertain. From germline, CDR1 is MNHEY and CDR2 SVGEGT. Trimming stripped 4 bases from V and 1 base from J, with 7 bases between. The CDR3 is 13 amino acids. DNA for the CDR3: TGTGCCAGCAGTTTACTGGAGAACACTGAAGCTTTCTTT. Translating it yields CASSLLENTEAFF.

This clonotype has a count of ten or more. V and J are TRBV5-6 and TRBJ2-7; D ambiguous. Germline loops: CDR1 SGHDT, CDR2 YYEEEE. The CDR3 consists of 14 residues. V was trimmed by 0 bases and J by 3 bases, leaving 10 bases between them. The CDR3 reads CASSLERVDYEQYF. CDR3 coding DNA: TGTGCCAGCAGCTTGGAACGGGTTGACTACGAGCAGTACTTC.

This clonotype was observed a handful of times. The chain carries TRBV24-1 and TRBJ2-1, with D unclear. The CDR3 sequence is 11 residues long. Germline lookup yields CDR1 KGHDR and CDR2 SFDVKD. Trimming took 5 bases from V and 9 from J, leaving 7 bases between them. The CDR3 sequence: CATSVGTEQFF. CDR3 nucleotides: TGTGCCACCAGTGTAGGCACTGAGCAGTTCTTC.

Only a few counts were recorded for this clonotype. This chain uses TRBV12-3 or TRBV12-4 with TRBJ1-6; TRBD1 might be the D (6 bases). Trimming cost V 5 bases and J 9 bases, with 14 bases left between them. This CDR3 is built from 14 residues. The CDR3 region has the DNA TGTGCCAGCAGTCCCCCAGGGGAGGCTTCACCCCTCCACTTT. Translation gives CASSPPGEASPLHF.

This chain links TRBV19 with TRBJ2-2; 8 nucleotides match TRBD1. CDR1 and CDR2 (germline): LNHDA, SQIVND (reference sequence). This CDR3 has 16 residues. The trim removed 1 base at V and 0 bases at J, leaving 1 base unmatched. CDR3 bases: TGTGCCAGTAGTATAGGGACAGGGCCGAACACCGGGGAGCTGTTTTTT. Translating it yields CASSIGTGPNTGELFF.

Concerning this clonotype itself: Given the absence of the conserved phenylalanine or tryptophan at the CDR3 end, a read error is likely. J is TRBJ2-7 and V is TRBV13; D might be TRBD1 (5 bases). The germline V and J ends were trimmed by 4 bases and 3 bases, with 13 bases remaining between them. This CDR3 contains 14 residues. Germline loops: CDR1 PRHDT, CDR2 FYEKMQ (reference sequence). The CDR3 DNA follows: TGTGCCAGCAGCTCCCGACCCGACAGCTACGAGCAGTACATC. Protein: CASSSRPDSYEQYI.

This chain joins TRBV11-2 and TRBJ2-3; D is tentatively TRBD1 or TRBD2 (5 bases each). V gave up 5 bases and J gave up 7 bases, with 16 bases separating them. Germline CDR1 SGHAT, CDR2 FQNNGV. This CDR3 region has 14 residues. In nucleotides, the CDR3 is TGTGCCAGCAGCCACGTTGGGGGATCGTATACGCAGTATTTT. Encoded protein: CASSHVGGSYTQYF.

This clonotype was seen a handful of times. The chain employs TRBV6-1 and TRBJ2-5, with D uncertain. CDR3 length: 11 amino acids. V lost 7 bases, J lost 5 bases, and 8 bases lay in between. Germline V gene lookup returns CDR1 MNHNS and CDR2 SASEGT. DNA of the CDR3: TGTGCCAGCAAGATGGGGGAGACCCAGTACTTC. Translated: CASKMGETQYF.

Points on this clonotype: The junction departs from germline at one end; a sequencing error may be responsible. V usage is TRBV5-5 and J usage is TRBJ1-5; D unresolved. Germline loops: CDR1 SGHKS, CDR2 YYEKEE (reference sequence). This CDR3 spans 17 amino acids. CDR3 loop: CASSLFAGPLSKQPQHF. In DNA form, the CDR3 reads TGTGCCAGCAGCTTGTTCGCAGGACCTTTGAGCAAACAGCCCCAGCATTTT.

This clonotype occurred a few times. The CDR3 reads CASSQLTGTGSLYGYTF. The CDR3 DNA reads as TGCGCCAGCAGCCAACTTACCGGGACAGGGTCTCTCTATGGCTACACCTTC. The chain employs TRBV4-1 and TRBJ1-2, with 9 nucleotides matching TRBD1. Germline assignment: CDR1 MGHRA and CDR2 YSYEKL. V lost 2 bases, J lost 4 bases, and 11 bases stayed unmatched. The CDR3 totals 17 residues.